This TCR beta chain is drawn from a study of PD-L1 blockade in urothelial cancer. Looking at the study overall: Patients started atezolizumab around 2014, 1,200 mg intravenously every 3 weeks. Of 30 or so patients, twenty-five were males with bladder-origin urothelial cancer. Analyzed time points were 3 weeks (second dose) and 6 weeks after therapy began. Blood samples had a median of around 140,000 T cells, tens of thousands of unique TCRs, and clonality approximately 0.085.

Method: immunoSEQ multiplex PCR; TCRdb's copy keeps in-frame clones and lacks some. The sample lists tens of thousands of clones, about 86% seen once, with about 10% in the top ten. Time point of the sample: peripheral blood 6 weeks after treatment start. The germline V gene has CDR1 MNHNS and CDR2 SASEGT. The CDR3 has 15 residues. The V and J ends lost 2 bases and 8 bases, in that order; junction bases with no gene match: 8. This receptor was identified in a man in his sixties with urothelial cancer. Sequences were derived from PBMCs, sampled around atezolizumab (anti-PD-L1) treatment. The chain joins TRBV6-1 to TRBJ2-2; 7 positions agree with TRBD1. CDR3 DNA: TGTGCCAGCAGTGAACTGGCAGGGGGTTGGGGGGAGCTGTTTTTT. Translating it yields CASSELAGGWGELFF.